The 32 T cell receptor beta chains given below trace back to one sample, sequenced in a study of blood T cell repertoires in COVID-19. Using immunoSEQ multiplex PCR, the repertoire was profiled, and TCRdb retains in-frame clones only, with some absent. The sample has about 130,000 clones; approximately 81% are singletons. Input material: peripheral blood. The receptor source for this set is a woman aged 55-70 years with active or convalescent COVID-19.

The chain uses TRBV6-1 and TRBJ1-2; 9 bases match TRBD1. Germline CDR1 MNHNS, CDR2 SASEGT. Unmatched junction bases numbered 5, after V lost 2 bases and J lost 7 bases. This CDR3 has 14 residues. The CDR3 is CASSENHRGPGYTF. CDR3 nucleotide sequence: TGTGCCAGCAGTGAAAACCACAGGGGGCCTGGCTACACCTTC.

This clone occurred once. The chain is built from TRBV5-1 and TRBJ2-7; TRBD1 aligns across 7 bases. The CDR3 is made up of 14 amino acids. After removal of 2 bases from V and 7 bases from J, the junction contained 9 bases not matched to a gene. Germline loops: CDR1 SGHRS, CDR2 YFSETQ. CDR3: CASSFDRAAMEQYF. CDR3 nucleotides: TGCGCCAGCAGCTTTGACAGGGCGGCTATGGAGCAGTACTTC.

The V and J genes are TRBV19 and TRBJ2-2; unclear D gene. Trimming removed 7 bases at V and 1 base at J, with 13 bases between. Germline assignment: CDR1 LNHDA and CDR2 SQIVND (reference sequence). This CDR3 is 15 amino acids long. CDR3 in amino acids: CASTPPDKNTGELFF. CDR3 bases: TGTGCCAGTACCCCTCCCGACAAGAACACCGGGGAGCTGTTTTTT.

CDR3 in amino acids: CASKDRVGNTEAFF. CDR3 nucleotides: TGTGCCAGCAAGGACAGGGTAGGTAACACTGAAGCTTTCTTT. The chain uses TRBV19 and TRBJ1-1, with TRBD1 matching over 8 bases. The germline V gene encodes CDR1 LNHDA and CDR2 SQIVND (reference sequence). The CDR3 totals 14 residues. Unmatched junction bases numbered 8, after V lost 9 bases and J lost 2 bases.

This chain uses TRBV9 with TRBJ2-4; 8 bases agree with TRBD2. The germline gives CDR1 SGDLS, CDR2 YYNGEE. V trimming: 8 bases; J trimming: 3 bases; junction bases outside the gene matches: 7. CDR3 length equals 14 residues. The CDR3 spells CASGAGGGKNIQYF. The CDR3 DNA reads as TGTGCCAGTGGGGCGGGAGGCGGCAAAAACATTCAGTACTTC.

The chain carries TRBV5-1 and TRBJ2-3; possible D gene TRBD2, 6 bases. Germline V gene data show CDR1 as SGHRS and CDR2 as YFSETQ. With 0 bases removed from V and 4 bases from J, the gap between germline ends came to 12 bases. This CDR3 is 15 amino acids long. DNA for the CDR3: TGCGCCAGCAGCTTGGCGGACTACGGACCAGATACGCAGTATTTT. Its protein product is CASSLADYGPDTQYF.

The chain carries TRBV18 and TRBJ2-7, with D perhaps TRBD2 (6 bases). The CDR3 length is 12 residues. CDR1 and CDR2 from the germline V gene are KGHSH and LQKENI. V lost 2 bases to trimming and J lost 4 bases, with 6 bases between them. CDR3 residues: CASSPGGYEQYF. The CDR3 nucleotides read TGTGCCAGCTCACCAGGGGGGTACGAGCAGTACTTC.

V is TRBV9 and J is TRBJ2-3; 9 bases match TRBD2. The CDR3 length is 18 residues. V was pared by 0 bases and J by 1 base, with 9 bases of the junction left unmatched. Germline CDR1 SGDLS, CDR2 YYNGEE. The CDR3 here is CASSVGSSGSPRTDTQYF. CDR3 nucleotide sequence: TGTGCCAGCAGCGTAGGGAGTAGCGGGAGCCCTCGCACAGATACGCAGTATTTT.

This clone was seen more than once but under ten times. Other DNA sequences of this sample code for an identical CDR3. The rearrangement links TRBV11-2 to TRBJ1-6; weak D call: TRBD1 (5 bases). V was cut by 5 bases and J by 9 bases, with 14 bases left in between. The CDR3 extends over 14 amino acids. Germline V gene data show CDR1 as SGHAT and CDR2 as FQNNGV. CDR3 amino acids: CASSPVTGGSPLHF. DNA for the CDR3: TGTGCCAGCAGCCCAGTCACGGGGGGTTCACCCCTCCACTTT.

This clone appeared a single time. CDR3 in DNA: TGTGCCAGCAGTTTACGTACAGGGTTTAACACTGAAGCTTTCTTT. Encoded protein: CASSLRTGFNTEAFF. The chain is built from TRBV28 and TRBJ1-1, with a tentative D call TRBD1 (6 bases). The CDR3 length is 15 residues. Germline lookup yields CDR1 MDHEN and CDR2 SYDVKM. Trimming removed 2 bases from V and 2 bases from J, with 12 bases in between.

The rearrangement uses TRBV6-5 and TRBJ2-7; tentative D call: TRBD2 (6 bases). The CDR3 contains 15 residues. V dropped 5 bases and J dropped 1 base, with 15 bases sitting between them. The germline gives CDR1 MNHEY, CDR2 SVGAGI. CDR3 DNA sequence: TGTGCCAGCAGTATGATACCGGGAGCATCCTACGAGCAGTACTTC. Translating gives CASSMIPGASYEQYF.

This clone appeared a single time. The CDR3 bases are TGTGCCAGCTCACCGCTCAGCGCAGATACGCAGTATTTT. This codes for CASSPLSADTQYF. This sequence joins TRBV18 and TRBJ2-3; no reliable D call. Germline-derived CDR1 and CDR2 are KGHSH and LQKENI. The CDR3 length is 13 residues. V was clipped by 3 bases and J by 4 bases, with 8 bases between them.

The rearrangement links TRBV19 to TRBJ1-2; 7 nucleotides match TRBD1. Germline V gene sequence: CDR1 LNHDA, CDR2 SQIVND (reference sequence). Unmatched junction bases numbered 5, after V lost 0 bases and J lost 4 bases. This CDR3 region has 15 residues. CDR3 DNA sequence: TGTGCCAGTAGTATAGATCTACAGGGGTTCTATGGCTACACCTTC. The encoded protein is CASSIDLQGFYGYTF.

The rearrangement joins TRBV21-1 to TRBJ1-5. TRBV21-1 is deemed a pseudogene. The CDR3 covers 15 residues. This CDR3 reads CASSNRVYSNQPQHF. The CDR3 nucleotides are TGTGCCAGCAGCAACCGAGTTTATAGCAATCAGCCCCAGCATTTT.

In its sample, this clone was seen once. The V and J genes are TRBV6-5 and TRBJ1-4, with 8 nucleotides matching TRBD1. The CDR3 is 14 residues long. CDR1 and CDR2 (germline): MNHEY, SVGAGI. The V segment lost 5 bases and the J segment 8 bases; nucleotides outside the gene matches: 7. In DNA, the CDR3 is TGTGCCAGCAGTATAGGACAGGGTCGCGAAAAACTGTTTTTT. It translates to CASSIGQGREKLFF.

V and J are TRBV19 and TRBJ1-3; D is undetermined. Germline lookup yields CDR1 LNHDA and CDR2 SQIVND (reference sequence). Trimming removed 7 bases from V and 7 bases from J, with 17 bases in between. The CDR3 is made up of 14 amino acids. The CDR3 region is CASTTLGSLNTIYF. CDR3 nucleotides: TGTGCCAGTACCACCCTAGGGAGCCTCAACACCATATATTTT. Full variable domain (missing parts from reference TRBV19 and TRBJ1-3): DGGITQSPKYLFRKEGQNVTLSCEQNLNHDAMYWYRQDPGQGLRLIYYSQIVNDFQKGDIAEGYSVSREKKESFPLTVTSAQKNPTAFYLCASTTLGSLNTIYFGEGSWLTVV.

The chain recombines TRBV7-6 with TRBJ1-1; 12 bases agree with TRBD1. Trimming cost V 5 bases and J 1 base; bases outside gene matches: 5. The CDR3 is made up of 16 amino acids. Germline V gene sequence: CDR1 SGHVS, CDR2 FNYEAQ. The CDR3: CASSEGQGAGNTEAFF. DNA of the CDR3: TGTGCCAGCAGCGAGGGACAGGGGGCGGGGAACACTGAAGCTTTCTTT.

The CDR3 region is CASSSLGGQGGSDTQYF. In nucleotides, the CDR3 is TGTGCCAGCAGCTCCCTAGGTGGACAGGGGGGATCAGATACGCAGTATTTT. The chain uses TRBV7-3 and TRBJ2-3, with 10 bases that match TRBD1. Unmatched junction bases numbered 11, after V lost 4 bases and J lost 4 bases. This CDR3 is built from 17 residues. Germline CDR1 reads SGHTA; CDR2 reads FQGTGA. The full variable domain, rest sourced from reference TRBV7-3 and TRBJ2-3, is GAGVSQTPSNKVTEKGKYVELRCDPISGHTALYWYRQSLGQGPEFLIYFQGTGAADDSGLPNDRFFAVRPEGSVSTLKIQRTERGDSAVYLCASSSLGGQGGSDTQYFGPGTRLTVL.

J is TRBJ1-2 and V is TRBV2; possibly TRBD1 for D (5 bases). With 2 bases removed from V and 2 bases from J, the gap between germline ends came to 15 bases. The CDR3 has 16 amino acids. Per germline, CDR1 SNHLY and CDR2 FYNNEI. CDR3 loop: CASSELGGGRNYGYTF. CDR3 coding DNA: TGTGCCAGCAGTGAACTTGGCGGGGGAAGGAACTATGGCTACACCTTC.

V is TRBV7-8 and J is TRBJ2-7; D perhaps matches TRBD2 (6 bases). This CDR3 spans 14 amino acids. Looked up from germline, CDR1 is SGHVS and CDR2 is FQNEAQ. V lost 5 bases, J lost 0 bases, and 11 bases lay in between. The CDR3 region has the DNA TGTGCCAGCAGCCGAGACGGGGGCTCCTACGAGCAGTACGTC. Its protein is CASSRDGGSYEQYV.

The count of this clone is one. The chain combines TRBV4-3 with TRBJ2-1; D remains ambiguous. The V and J ends lost 1 base and 0 bases respectively, with 7 bases between them. CDR1 and CDR2 (germline): LGHNA, YSLEER. The CDR3 runs to 15 residues. In DNA, the CDR3 is TGCGCCAGCAGCCAAGTTCGGAGCTCCTACAATGAGCAGTTCTTC. This sequence encodes CASSQVRSSYNEQFF.

J is TRBJ1-6 and V is TRBV30, with 8 bases fitting TRBD1. The V segment lost 5 bases and the J segment 3 bases; nucleotides outside the gene matches: 0. CDR1 is GTSNPN, CDR2 SVGIG, per germline (reference sequence). The CDR3 extends over 13 amino acids. CDR3 region: CAWGQGYNSPLHF. In DNA, the CDR3 is TGTGCCTGGGGACAGGGCTATAATTCACCCCTCCACTTT.

V is TRBV7-9 and J is TRBJ1-2; D is unresolved. V was pared by 0 bases and J by 4 bases, with 9 bases between. This CDR3 comprises 14 residues. CDR1 is SEHNR, CDR2 FQNEAQ, per germline (reference sequence). The CDR3: CASSLAGETYGYTF. CDR3 bases: TGTGCCAGCAGCTTAGCCGGGGAAACCTATGGCTACACCTTC.

The gene calls are TRBV3-1 (or the pseudogene TRBV3-2) and TRBJ1-1; perhaps TRBD1 as D (5 bases). Germline CDR1 is LGHDT and CDR2 is YNNKEL (reference sequence). Trimming cost V 4 bases and J 9 bases, with 12 bases left between them. This CDR3 comprises 12 residues. CDR3 bases: TGTGCCAGCAGCCTGAGGGGAGGTCAAGCTTTCTTT. It yields the protein CASSLRGGQAFF.

This clone was seen a few times. The rearrangement links TRBV5-1 to TRBJ1-4, with D maybe TRBD1 (5 bases). The V end was cut by 0 bases, the J end by 4 bases, with 7 bases between. Per the germline V gene, CDR1 is SGHRS and CDR2 is YFSETQ. The CDR3 runs to 14 residues. CDR3 region: CASSLDRFNEKLFF. In DNA, the CDR3 is TGCGCCAGCAGCTTGGACAGGTTTAATGAAAAACTGTTTTTT.

The V call is TRBV5-8, the J call TRBJ2-2; 7 positions agree with TRBD1. J gave up 3 bases and V 0 bases, and 8 bases lay outside the gene matches. The CDR3 totals 17 residues. Germline V lookup: CDR1 SGHTS, CDR2 YDEGEE. This CDR3 reads CASSLVRQGLDTGELFF. Written as DNA, the CDR3 is TGTGCCAGCAGCTTGGTTCGACAGGGATTGGACACCGGGGAGCTGTTTTTT.

The chain recombines TRBV5-8 with TRBJ1-5; the D is unclear. The CDR3 length is 17 residues. Germline V CDR1 and CDR2: SGHTS, YDEGEE. Trimming removed 1 base from V and 5 bases from J, with 19 bases in between. The CDR3 bases are TGTGCCAGCAGCTTGATGTTTCTTAGCGGGCCCTATCAGCCCCAGCATTTT. Protein sequence: CASSLMFLSGPYQPQHF.

The CDR3 coding sequence is TGCGCCAGCAGCCAAGAAGGCAGGGATAATGAAAAACTGTTTTTT. Its translation is CASSQEGRDNEKLFF. This chain connects TRBV4-1 to TRBJ1-4, with D possibly matching TRBD1 (5 bases). CDR1 and CDR2 (germline): MGHRA, YSYEKL. CDR3 length equals 15 residues. V was trimmed by 0 bases and J by 4 bases, leaving 9 bases between them.

The V call is TRBV6-5, the J call TRBJ2-7, with a tentative D call TRBD1 (6 bases). V lost 6 bases, J lost 0 bases, and 15 bases lay in between. In germline, CDR1 is MNHEY, CDR2 SVGAGI. This CDR3 region has 15 residues. Here the CDR3 reads CASSLDRSSSYEQYF. For the CDR3, the DNA is TGTGCCAGCAGCCTTGACAGGTCCAGCTCCTACGAGCAGTACTTC.

This rearrangement joins TRBV16 to TRBJ1-1; a possible D gene is TRBD1 (6 bases). The CDR3 totals 14 residues. Trimming removed 5 bases from V and 4 bases from J, with 14 bases in between. The germline CDR1 and CDR2 sequences are KGHSY and FQNENV. Here the CDR3 DNA reads TGTGCCAGCAGCGGTACAGGGCGTATCACTGAAGCTTTCTTT. It yields the protein CASSGTGRITEAFF.

The chain combines TRBV6-5 with TRBJ1-5; D might be TRBD1 (6 bases). Germline loops: CDR1 MNHEY, CDR2 SVGAGI. Trimming left V 6 bases short and J 5 bases short, with 17 bases between. The CDR3 runs 15 residues. The CDR3 loop reads CASRPRVEGDQPQHF. CDR3 bases: TGTGCCAGCAGGCCACGGGTTGAGGGGGATCAGCCCCAGCATTTT.

The gene calls are TRBV3-1 (or the pseudogene TRBV3-2) and TRBJ1-1, with D tentatively TRBD1 (5 bases). The germline V gene has CDR1 LGHDT and CDR2 YNNKEL (reference sequence). Trimming took 3 bases from V and 4 from J, leaving 12 bases between them. This CDR3 has 14 residues. CDR3 in amino acids: CASSHRDFLTEAFF. In DNA, the CDR3 is TGTGCCAGCAGCCACCGGGACTTTCTCACTGAAGCTTTCTTT.